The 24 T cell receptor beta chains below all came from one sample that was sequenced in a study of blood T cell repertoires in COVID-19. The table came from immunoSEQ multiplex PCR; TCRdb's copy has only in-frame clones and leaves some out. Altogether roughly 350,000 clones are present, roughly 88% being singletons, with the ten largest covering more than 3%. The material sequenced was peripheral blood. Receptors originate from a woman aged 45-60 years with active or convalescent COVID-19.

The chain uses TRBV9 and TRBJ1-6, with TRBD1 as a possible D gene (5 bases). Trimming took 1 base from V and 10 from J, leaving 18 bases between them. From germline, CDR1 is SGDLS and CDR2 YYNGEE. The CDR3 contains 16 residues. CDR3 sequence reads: CASSVLGTPLGSPLHF. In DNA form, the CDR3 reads TGTGCCAGCAGCGTACTCGGGACTCCATTGGGGTCACCCCTCCACTTT.

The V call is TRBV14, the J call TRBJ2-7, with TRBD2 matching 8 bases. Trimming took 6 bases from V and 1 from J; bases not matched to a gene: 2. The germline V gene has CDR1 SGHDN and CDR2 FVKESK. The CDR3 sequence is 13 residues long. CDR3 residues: CASSTSGSYEQYF. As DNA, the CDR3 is TGTGCCAGCAGTACTAGCGGTTCCTACGAGCAGTACTTC.

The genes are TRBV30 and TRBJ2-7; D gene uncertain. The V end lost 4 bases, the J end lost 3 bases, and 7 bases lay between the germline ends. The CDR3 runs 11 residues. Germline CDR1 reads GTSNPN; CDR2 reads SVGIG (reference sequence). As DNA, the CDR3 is TGTGCCTGGATCAGAAACTACGAGCAGTACTTC. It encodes CAWIRNYEQYF.

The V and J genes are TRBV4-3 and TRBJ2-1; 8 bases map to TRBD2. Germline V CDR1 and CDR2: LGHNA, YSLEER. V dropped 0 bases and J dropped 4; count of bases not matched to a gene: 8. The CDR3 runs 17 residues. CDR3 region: CASSQDPPGGVYNEQFF. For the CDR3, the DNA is TGCGCCAGCAGCCAAGACCCCCCGGGAGGGGTTTACAATGAGCAGTTCTTC.

The CDR3 reads CASSVEIGIATEAFF. Written as DNA, the CDR3 is TGTGCCAGCAGCGTAGAGATAGGGATAGCGACTGAAGCTTTCTTT. The chain has TRBV9 and TRBJ1-1; D not resolved. V shed 0 bases and J shed 5 bases, with 14 bases lying between them. Germline loops: CDR1 SGDLS, CDR2 YYNGEE. This CDR3 is 15 amino acids long.

The chain's CDR3 is CASSLIAGDFNEQFF. CDR3 nucleotides: TGTGCCAGCAGCTTAATAGCGGGAGATTTCAATGAGCAGTTCTTC. The chain has TRBV7-3 and TRBJ2-1, with 9 bases aligning to TRBD2. The CDR3 spans 15 residues. Germline loops: CDR1 SGHTA, CDR2 FQGTGA. With 1 base clipped from V and 6 bases from J, the junction kept 4 bases outside the gene matches.

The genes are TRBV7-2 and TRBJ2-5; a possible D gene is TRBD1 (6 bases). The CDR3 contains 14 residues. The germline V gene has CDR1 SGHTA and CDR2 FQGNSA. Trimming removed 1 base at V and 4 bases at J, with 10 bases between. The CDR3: CASSLEGRGETQYF. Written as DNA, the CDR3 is TGTGCCAGCAGCTTAGAAGGCAGGGGAGAGACCCAGTACTTC.

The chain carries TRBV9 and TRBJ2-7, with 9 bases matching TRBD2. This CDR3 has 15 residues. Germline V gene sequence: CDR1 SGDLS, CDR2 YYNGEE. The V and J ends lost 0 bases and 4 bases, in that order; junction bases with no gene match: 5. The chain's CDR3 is CASSVDTSGRYEQYF. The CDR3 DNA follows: TGTGCCAGCAGCGTAGATACTAGCGGGCGGTACGAGCAGTACTTC. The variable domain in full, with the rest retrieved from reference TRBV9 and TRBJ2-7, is DSGVTQTPKHLITATGQRVTLRCSPRSGDLSVYWYQQSLDQGLQFLIQYYNGEERAKGNILERFSAQQFPDLHSELNLSSLELGDSALYFCASSVDTSGRYEQYFGPGTRLTVT.

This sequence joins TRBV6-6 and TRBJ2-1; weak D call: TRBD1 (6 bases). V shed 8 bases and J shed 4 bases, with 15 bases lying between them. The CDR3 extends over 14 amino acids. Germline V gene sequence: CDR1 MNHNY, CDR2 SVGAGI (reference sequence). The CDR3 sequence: CASGNDRRYNEQFF. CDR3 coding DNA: TGTGCCAGCGGGAATGACAGGAGATACAATGAGCAGTTCTTC.

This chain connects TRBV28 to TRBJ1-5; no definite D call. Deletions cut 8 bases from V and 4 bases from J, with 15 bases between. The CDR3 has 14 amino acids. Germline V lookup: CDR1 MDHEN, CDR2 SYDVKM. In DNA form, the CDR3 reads TGTGCCAGCGGACGGACTAAGGGTAATCAGCCCCAGCATTTT. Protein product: CASGRTKGNQPQHF.

CDR3 sequence reads: CASGLGTGAPRNTEAFF. CDR3 nucleotide sequence: TGTGCTAGTGGTTTGGGGACAGGGGCTCCTAGGAACACTGAAGCTTTCTTT. The chain joins TRBV12-5 to TRBJ1-1, with 9 bases identical to TRBD1. Trimming at V came to 1 base and at J to 1 base, leaving 7 bases not matched to a gene. The CDR3 has 17 amino acids. From germline, CDR1 is LGHNT and CDR2 FRNRAP.

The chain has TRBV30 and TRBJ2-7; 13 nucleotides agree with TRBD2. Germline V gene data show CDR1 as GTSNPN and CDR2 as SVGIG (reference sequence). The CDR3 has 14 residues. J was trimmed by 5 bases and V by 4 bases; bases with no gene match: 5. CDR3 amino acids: CAWKRTSGSHEQYF. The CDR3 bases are TGTGCCTGGAAAAGGACTAGCGGGAGCCACGAGCAGTACTTC. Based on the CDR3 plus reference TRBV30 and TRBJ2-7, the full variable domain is SQTIHQWPATLVQPVGSPLSLECTVEGTSNPNLYWYRQAAGRGLQLLFYSVGIGQISSEVPQNLSASRPQDRQFILSSKKLLLSDSGFYLCAWKRTSGSHEQYFGPGTRLTVT.

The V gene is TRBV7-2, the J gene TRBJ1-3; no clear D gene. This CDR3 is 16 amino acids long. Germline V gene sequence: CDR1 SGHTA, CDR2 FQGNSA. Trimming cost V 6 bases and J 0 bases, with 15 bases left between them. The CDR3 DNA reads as TGTGCCAGCAGTTTGATGCGACTGACCTCTGGAAACACCATATATTTT. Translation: CASSLMRLTSGNTIYF.

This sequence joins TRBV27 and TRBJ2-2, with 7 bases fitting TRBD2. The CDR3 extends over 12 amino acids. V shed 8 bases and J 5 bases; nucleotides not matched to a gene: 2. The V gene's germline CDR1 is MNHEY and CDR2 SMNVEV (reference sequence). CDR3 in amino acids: CASLGGTGELFF. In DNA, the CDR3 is TGTGCCAGCCTCGGGGGGACCGGGGAGCTGTTTTTT.

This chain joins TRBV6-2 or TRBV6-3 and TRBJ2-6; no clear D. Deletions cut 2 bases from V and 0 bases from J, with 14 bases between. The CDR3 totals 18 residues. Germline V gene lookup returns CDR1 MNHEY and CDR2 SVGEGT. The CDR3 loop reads CASSYQPFQISGANVLTF. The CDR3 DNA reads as TGTGCCAGCAGTTACCAACCATTTCAGATCTCTGGGGCCAACGTCCTGACTTTC.

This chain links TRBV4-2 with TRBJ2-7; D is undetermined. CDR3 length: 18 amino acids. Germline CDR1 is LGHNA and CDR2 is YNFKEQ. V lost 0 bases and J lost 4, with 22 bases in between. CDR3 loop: CASSQDLFQVPFPYEQYF. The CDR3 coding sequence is TGTGCCAGCAGCCAAGATTTATTTCAGGTCCCGTTCCCTTACGAGCAGTACTTC.

In DNA, the CDR3 is TGTGCCAGCAGCCTCGGGACTCTACGCCCCCTCGAGCAGTACTTC. It specifies CASSLGTLRPLEQYF. This chain uses TRBV2 with TRBJ2-7, with D perhaps TRBD2 (6 bases). V was trimmed by 6 bases and J by 6 bases, leaving 21 bases between them. This CDR3 is 15 amino acids long. Germline assignment: CDR1 SNHLY and CDR2 FYNNEI.

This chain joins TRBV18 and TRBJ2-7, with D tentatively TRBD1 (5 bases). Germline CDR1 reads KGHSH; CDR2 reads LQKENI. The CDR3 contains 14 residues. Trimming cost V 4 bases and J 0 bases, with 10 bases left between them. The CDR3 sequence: CASSRQSTSYEQYF. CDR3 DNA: TGTGCCAGCTCACGACAGTCGACCTCCTACGAGCAGTACTTC.

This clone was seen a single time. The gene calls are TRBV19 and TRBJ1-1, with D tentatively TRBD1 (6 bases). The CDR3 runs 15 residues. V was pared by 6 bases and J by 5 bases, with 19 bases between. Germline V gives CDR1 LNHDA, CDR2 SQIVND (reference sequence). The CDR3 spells CASSQGLRVLTEAFF. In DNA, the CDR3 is TGTGCCAGTAGCCAGGGGTTGAGGGTTTTGACTGAAGCTTTCTTT.

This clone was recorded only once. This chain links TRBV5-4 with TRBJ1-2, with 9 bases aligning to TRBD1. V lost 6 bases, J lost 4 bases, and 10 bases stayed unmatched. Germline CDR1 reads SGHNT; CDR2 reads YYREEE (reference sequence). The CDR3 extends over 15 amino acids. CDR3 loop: CASTSSTGGGYGYTF. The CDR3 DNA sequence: TGTGCCAGCACCTCCTCAACAGGGGGCGGCTATGGCTACACCTTC.

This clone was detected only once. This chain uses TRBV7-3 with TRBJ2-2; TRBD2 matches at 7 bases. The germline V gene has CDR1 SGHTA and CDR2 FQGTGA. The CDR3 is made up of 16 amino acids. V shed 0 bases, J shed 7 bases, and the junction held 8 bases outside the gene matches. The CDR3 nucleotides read TGTGCCAGCAGCTTAACGGTGGCGGGAGCGGGCGGGGAGCTGTTTTTT. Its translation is CASSLTVAGAGGELFF.

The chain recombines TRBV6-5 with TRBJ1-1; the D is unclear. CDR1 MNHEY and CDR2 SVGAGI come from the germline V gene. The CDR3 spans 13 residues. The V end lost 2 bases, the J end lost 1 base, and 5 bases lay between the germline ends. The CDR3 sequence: CASSYISNTEAFF. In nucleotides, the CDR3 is TGTGCCAGCAGTTACATCTCGAACACTGAAGCTTTCTTT.

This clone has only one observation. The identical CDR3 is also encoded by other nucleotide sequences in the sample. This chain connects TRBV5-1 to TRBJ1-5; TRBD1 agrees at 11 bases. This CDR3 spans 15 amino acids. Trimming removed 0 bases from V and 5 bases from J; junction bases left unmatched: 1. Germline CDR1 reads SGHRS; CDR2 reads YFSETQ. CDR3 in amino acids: CASSLGTGGYQPQHF. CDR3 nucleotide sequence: TGCGCCAGCAGCTTGGGGACAGGGGGCTATCAGCCCCAGCATTTT.

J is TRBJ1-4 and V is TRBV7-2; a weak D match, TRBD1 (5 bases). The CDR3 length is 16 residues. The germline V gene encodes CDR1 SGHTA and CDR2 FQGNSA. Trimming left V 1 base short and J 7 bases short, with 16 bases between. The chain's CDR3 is CASSLVRGEEGEKLFF. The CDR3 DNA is TGTGCCAGCAGCTTAGTACGGGGGGAAGAGGGTGAAAAACTGTTTTTT.